This T cell receptor beta chain was documented in a study of T cells of healthy individuals. TCRdb re-called the 5' RACE reads with MiXCR, one entry per CDR3 protein. This table holds about 82,000 distinct CDR3 sequences, around 5.1% found once. This clonotype has just a few counts. Germline CDR1 MNHEY, CDR2 SVGAGI. Trimming stripped 6 bases from V and 7 bases from J, with 16 bases between. The CDR3 has 14 residues. The rearrangement joins TRBV6-5 to TRBJ2-1; D unresolved. This receptor was identified in a female donor in good health. Here the CDR3 DNA reads TGTGCCAGCAGCCCCGTTGCCCAAGAGAATGAGCAGTTCTTC. It encodes CASSPVAQENEQFF.